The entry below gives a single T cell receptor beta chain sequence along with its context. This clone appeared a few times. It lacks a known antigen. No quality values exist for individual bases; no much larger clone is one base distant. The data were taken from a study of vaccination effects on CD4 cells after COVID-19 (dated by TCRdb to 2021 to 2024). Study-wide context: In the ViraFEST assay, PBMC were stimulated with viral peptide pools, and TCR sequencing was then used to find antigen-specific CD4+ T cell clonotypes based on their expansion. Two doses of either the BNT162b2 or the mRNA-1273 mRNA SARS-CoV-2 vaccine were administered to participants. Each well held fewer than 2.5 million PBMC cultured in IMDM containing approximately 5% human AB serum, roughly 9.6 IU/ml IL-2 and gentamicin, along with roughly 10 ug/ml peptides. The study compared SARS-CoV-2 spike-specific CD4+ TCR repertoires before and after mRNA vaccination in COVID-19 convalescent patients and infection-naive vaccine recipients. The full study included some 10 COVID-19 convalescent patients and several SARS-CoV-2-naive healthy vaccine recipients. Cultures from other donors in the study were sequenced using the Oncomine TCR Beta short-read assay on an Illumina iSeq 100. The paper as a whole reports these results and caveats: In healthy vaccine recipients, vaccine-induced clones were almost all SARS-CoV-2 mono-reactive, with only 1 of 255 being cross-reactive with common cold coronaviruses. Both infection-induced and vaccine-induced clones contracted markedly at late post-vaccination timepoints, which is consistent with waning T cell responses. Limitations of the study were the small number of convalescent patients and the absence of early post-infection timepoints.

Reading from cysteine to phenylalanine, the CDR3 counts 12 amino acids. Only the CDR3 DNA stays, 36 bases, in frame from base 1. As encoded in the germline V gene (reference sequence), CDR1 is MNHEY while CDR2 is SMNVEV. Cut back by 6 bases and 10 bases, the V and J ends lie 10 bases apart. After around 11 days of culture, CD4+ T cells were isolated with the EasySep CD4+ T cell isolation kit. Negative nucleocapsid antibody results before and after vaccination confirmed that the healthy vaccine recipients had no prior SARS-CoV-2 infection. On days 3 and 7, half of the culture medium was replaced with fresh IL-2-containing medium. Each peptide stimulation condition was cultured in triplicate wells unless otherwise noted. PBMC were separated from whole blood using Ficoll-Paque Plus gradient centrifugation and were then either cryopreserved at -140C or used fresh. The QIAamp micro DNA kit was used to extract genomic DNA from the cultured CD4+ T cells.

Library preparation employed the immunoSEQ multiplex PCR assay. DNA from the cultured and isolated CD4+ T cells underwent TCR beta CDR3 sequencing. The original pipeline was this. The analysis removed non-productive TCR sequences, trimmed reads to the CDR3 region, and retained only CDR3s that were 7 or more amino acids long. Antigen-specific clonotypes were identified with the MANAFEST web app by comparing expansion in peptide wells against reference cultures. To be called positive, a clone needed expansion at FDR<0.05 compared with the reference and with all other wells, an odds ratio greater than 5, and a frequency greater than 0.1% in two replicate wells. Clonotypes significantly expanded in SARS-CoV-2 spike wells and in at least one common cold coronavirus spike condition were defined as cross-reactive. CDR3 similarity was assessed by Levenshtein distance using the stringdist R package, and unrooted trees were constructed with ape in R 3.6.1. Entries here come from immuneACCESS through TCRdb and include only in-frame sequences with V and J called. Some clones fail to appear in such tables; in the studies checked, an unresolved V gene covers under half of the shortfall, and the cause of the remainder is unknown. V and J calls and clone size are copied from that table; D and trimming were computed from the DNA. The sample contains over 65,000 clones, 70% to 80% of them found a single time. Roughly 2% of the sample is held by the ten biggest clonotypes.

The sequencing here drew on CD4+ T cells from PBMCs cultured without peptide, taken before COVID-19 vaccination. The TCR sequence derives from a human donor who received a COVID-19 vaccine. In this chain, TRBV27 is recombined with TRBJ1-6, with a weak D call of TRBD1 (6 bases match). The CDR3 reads CASRYRDSPLHF. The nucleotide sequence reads TGTGCCAGCAGGTACAGGGACTCACCCCTCCACTTT.